This T cell receptor (beta chain) was found in a study of blood T cell repertoires in COVID-19. Study as a whole: Specimens from acute and convalescent COVID-19 originated in the United States, Italy and Spain. The analysed material was cDNA or gDNA that came from T cells, B-cell-depleted T cells, or PBMCs.

The V segment lost 4 bases and the J segment 2 bases; nucleotides outside the gene matches: 9. Germline assignment: CDR1 KGHDR and CDR2 SFDVKD. The CDR3 loop spans 17 amino acids. Some clones are missing from TCRdb's copy, which holds only in-frame ones; the method was immunoSEQ multiplex PCR. This table holds around 88,000 clones, nearly 90% found once. The V call is TRBV24-1, the J call TRBJ2-1, with 8 bases aligning to TRBD2. This sequence was found in a woman of 80 years or more with acute or convalescent COVID-19. Sequenced material: peripheral blood. CDR3 loop: CATSDRLARGAYNEQFF. In DNA, the CDR3 is TGTGCCACCAGTGACAGACTAGCGAGAGGGGCCTACAATGAGCAGTTCTTC.